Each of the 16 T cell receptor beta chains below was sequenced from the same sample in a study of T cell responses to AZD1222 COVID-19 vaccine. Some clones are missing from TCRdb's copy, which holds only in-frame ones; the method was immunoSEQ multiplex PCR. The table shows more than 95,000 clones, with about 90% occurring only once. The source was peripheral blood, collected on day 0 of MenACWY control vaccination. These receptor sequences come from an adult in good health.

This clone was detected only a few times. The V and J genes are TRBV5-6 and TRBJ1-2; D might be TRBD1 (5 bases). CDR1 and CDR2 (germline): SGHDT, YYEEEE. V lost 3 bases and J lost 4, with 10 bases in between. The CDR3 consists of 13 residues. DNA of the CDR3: TGTGCCAGCAGCTGGGACCCCGGCTATGGCTACACCTTC. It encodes CASSWDPGYGYTF.

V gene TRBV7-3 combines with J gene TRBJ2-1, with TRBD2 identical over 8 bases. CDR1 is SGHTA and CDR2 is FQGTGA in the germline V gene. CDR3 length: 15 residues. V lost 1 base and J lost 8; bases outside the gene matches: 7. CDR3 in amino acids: CASSLRAGEWDEQFF. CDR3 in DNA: TGTGCCAGCAGCTTAAGAGCGGGAGAATGGGATGAGCAGTTCTTC.

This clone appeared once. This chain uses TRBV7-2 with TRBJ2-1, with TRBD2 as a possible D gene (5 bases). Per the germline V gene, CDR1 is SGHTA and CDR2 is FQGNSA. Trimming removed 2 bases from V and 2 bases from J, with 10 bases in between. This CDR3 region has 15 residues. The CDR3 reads CASSLTSGAYNEQFF. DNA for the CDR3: TGTGCCAGCAGCTTAACGAGCGGCGCCTACAATGAGCAGTTCTTC.

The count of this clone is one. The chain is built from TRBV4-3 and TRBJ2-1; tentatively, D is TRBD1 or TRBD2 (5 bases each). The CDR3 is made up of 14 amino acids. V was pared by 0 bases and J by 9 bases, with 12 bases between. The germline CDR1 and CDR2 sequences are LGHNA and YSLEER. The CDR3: CASSQDLGTPEQFF. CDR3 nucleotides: TGCGCCAGCAGCCAAGATTTAGGGACCCCTGAGCAGTTCTTC.

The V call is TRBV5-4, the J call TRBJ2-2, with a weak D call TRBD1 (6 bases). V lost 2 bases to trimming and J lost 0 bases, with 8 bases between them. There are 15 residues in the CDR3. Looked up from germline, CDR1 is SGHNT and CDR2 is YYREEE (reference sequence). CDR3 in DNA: TGTGCCAGCAGCTTCAGGGGATCGAACACCGGGGAGCTGTTTTTT. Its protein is CASSFRGSNTGELFF.

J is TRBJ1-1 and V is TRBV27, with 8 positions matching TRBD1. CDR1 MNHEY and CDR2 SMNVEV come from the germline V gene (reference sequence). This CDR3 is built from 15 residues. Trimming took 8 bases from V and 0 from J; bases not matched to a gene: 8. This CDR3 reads CASRLTGVLNTEAFF. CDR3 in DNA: TGTGCCAGCCGCTTGACAGGGGTACTGAACACTGAAGCTTTCTTT.

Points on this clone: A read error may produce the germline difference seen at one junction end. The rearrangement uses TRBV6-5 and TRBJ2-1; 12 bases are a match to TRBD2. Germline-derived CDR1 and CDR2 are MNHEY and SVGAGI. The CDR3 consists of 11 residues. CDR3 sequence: CAKKLAGGLLF. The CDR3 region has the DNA TGTGCCAAAAAACTAGCGGGAGGTTTGCTCTTC.

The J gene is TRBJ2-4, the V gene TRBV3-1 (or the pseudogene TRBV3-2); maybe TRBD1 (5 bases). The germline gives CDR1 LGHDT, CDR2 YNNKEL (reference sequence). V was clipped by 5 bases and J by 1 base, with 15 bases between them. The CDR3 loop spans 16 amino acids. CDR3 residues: CASSISRAWAKNIQYF. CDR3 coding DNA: TGTGCCAGCAGCATTTCCAGGGCTTGGGCCAAAAACATTCAGTACTTC.

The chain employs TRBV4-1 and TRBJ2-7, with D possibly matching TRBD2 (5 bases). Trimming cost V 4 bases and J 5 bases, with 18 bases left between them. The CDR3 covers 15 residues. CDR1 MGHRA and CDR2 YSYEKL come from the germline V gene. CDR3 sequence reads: CASSPIGRGKHEQYV. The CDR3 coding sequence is TGCGCCAGCAGCCCCATTGGCCGGGGAAAACACGAGCAGTACGTC.

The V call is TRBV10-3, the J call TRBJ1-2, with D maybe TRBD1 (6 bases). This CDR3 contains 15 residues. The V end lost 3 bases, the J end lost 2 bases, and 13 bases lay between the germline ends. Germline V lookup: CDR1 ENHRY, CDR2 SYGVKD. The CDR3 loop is CAISDPRGPNYGYTF. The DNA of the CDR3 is TGTGCCATCAGTGACCCCAGGGGACCGAACTATGGCTACACCTTC.

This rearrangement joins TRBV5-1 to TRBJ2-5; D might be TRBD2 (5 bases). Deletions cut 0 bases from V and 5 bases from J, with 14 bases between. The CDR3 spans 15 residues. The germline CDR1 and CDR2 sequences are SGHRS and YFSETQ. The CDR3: CASSLVAEGEETQYF. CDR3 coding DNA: TGCGCCAGCAGCTTGGTGGCAGAGGGCGAGGAGACCCAGTACTTC. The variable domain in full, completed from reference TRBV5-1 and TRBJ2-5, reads KAGVTQTPRYLIKTRGQQVTLSCSPISGHRSVSWYQQTPGQGLQFLFEYFSETQRNKGNFPGRFSGRQFSNSRSEMNVSTLELGDSALYLCASSLVAEGEETQYFGPGTRLLVL.

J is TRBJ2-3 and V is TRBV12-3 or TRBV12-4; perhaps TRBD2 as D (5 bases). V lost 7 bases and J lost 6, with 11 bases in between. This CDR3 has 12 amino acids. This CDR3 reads CASIHGGDTQYF. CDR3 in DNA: TGTGCCAGCATCCACGGCGGGGATACGCAGTATTTT.

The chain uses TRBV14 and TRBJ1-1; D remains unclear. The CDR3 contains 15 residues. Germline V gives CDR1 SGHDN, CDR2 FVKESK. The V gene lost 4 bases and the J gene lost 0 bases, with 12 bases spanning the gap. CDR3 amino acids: CASSLLGFMNTEAFF. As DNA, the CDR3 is TGTGCCAGCAGCCTCCTCGGGTTCATGAACACTGAAGCTTTCTTT.

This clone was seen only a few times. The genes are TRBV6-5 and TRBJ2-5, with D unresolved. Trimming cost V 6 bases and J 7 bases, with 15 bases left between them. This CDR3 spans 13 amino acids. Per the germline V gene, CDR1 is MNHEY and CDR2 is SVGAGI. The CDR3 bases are TGTGCCAGCAGCCAGACAAGTTTAGGGACCCAGTACTTC. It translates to CASSQTSLGTQYF.

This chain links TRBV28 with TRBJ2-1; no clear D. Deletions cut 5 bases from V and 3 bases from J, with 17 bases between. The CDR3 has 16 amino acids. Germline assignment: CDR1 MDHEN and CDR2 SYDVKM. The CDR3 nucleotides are TGTGCCAGCAGTACCTTTGGGTTAGGGTACTACAATGAGCAGTTCTTC. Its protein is CASSTFGLGYYNEQFF.

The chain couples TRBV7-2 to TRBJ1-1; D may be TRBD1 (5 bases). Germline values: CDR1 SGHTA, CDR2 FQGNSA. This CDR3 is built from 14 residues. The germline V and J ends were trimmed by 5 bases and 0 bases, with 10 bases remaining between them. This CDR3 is CASSTGGLNTEAFF. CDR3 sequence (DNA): TGTGCCAGCAGCACCGGGGGGTTGAACACTGAAGCTTTCTTT.